This TCR beta chain was identified during a study of molecular identifiers for immune sequencing clone quantification. TCRdb re-called the PCR reads through MiXCR, storing one row per CDR3 protein. Of about 320,000 distinct CDR3 sequences in the sample, 20% to 25% are singletons; the top ten hold roughly 0.86%. As CD8+CD4-CCR7+CD45RA+ cells, naive CD8 T cells were sorted. The CDR3 sequence is 15 residues long. The V segment lost 1 base and the J segment 0 bases; nucleotides outside the gene matches: 5. The germline V gene encodes CDR1 DFQATT and CDR2 SNEGSKA (reference sequence). This clonotype was seen ten or more times.

The receptor was isolated from a human donor in good health. Some libraries in this study had Jurkat cell RNA spiked in. Specimen: naive CD8+ T cells from blood, with Jurkat cell RNA spiked in. The subset is: FACS-sorted CD8+CD4-CCR7+CD45RA+ naive T cells. V gene TRBV20-1 combines with J gene TRBJ1-1; 7 bases are a match to TRBD1. The CDR3 coding sequence is TGCAGTGCTAGAGGTAACAGGGGTTTGAACACTGAAGCTTTCTTT. Translation gives CSARGNRGLNTEAFF.